The next 22 T cell receptor beta chains were all read from a single sample in a study of vaccination effects on CD4 cells after COVID-19. No cognate antigen is known for these TCRs. Clones were read by immunoSEQ multiplex PCR, and TCRdb kept only the in-frame ones, dropping some. This table has around 63,000 clones, over 70% appearing once. Antigen-specific CD4+ T cells expanded by the ViraFEST assay with viral peptide pools were then sequenced. Having been cultured for under twelve days, the cells underwent CD4+ T cell isolation. In the vaccine recipients, nucleocapsid antibodies were negative and there was no prior SARS-CoV-2 infection. Sample: CD4+ T cells from PBMCs cultured with HCoV-OC43 spike peptides, taken before COVID-19 vaccination. Subset noted: HCoV-OC43 spike overlapping peptide pool stimulation. These TCRs come from a human donor who received a COVID-19 vaccine.

The rearrangement links TRBV4-1 to TRBJ1-2, with 9 bases matching TRBD1. After removal of 0 bases from V and 0 bases from J, the junction contained 5 bases not matched to a gene. From germline, CDR1 is MGHRA and CDR2 YSYEKL. There are 17 residues in the CDR3. CDR3 region: CASSQDMGQGSNYGYTF. In nucleotides, the CDR3 is TGCGCCAGCAGCCAAGATATGGGACAGGGATCTAACTATGGCTACACCTTC.

The CDR3 loop reads CASSQQTGNYGYTF. CDR3 in DNA: TGCGCCAGCAGCCAACAAACAGGGAACTATGGCTACACCTTC. The chain has TRBV4-3 and TRBJ1-2, with a possible D match to TRBD1 (6 bases). CDR1 is LGHNA and CDR2 is YSLEER in the germline V gene. This CDR3 comprises 14 residues. Trimming stripped 2 bases from V and 2 bases from J, with 9 bases between.

A few counts support this clone. The chain combines TRBV19 with TRBJ2-6; TRBD2 aligns across 12 bases. The germline CDR1 and CDR2 sequences are LNHDA and SQIVND (reference sequence). This CDR3 comprises 15 residues. The J segment lost 1 base and the V segment lost 9 bases, leaving 1 base of the junction unmatched. This CDR3 reads CASGLAGSGANVLTF. Written as DNA, the CDR3 is TGTGCCAGCGGACTAGCGGGATCTGGGGCCAACGTCCTGACTTTC.

This rearrangement joins TRBV9 to TRBJ2-5, with 11 nucleotides matching TRBD1. The CDR3 consists of 15 residues. After removal of 3 bases from V and 5 bases from J, the junction contained 6 bases not matched to a gene. Germline V gene sequence: CDR1 SGDLS, CDR2 YYNGEE. For the CDR3, the DNA is TGTGCCAGCAGCGCAGGACAGGGGGCTTTTGAGACCCAGTACTTC. This gives the protein CASSAGQGAFETQYF.

The J gene is TRBJ1-5, the V gene TRBV6-5; the D is unclear. V lost 7 bases and J lost 2, with 6 bases in between. Germline V gene lookup returns CDR1 MNHEY and CDR2 SVGAGI. This CDR3 region has 12 residues. CDR3 protein: CASKYGNQPQHF. The CDR3 DNA follows: TGTGCCAGCAAATACGGCAATCAGCCCCAGCATTTT.

The chain couples TRBV29-1 to TRBJ1-2, with 7 bases identical to TRBD1. The CDR3 consists of 16 residues. The germline V gene encodes CDR1 SQVTM and CDR2 ANQGSEA. Trimming took 0 bases from V and 3 from J; bases not matched to a gene: 10. CDR3 nucleotide sequence: TGCAGCGTTGAAGAAGGGACAGCGTCTGCTCACTATGGCTACACCTTC. Its protein is CSVEEGTASAHYGYTF.

This clone was seen more than once but under ten times. The genes are TRBV13 and TRBJ2-4; 7 bases align to TRBD1. The germline V gene encodes CDR1 PRHDT and CDR2 FYEKMQ (reference sequence). Trimming cost V 5 bases and J 8 bases; bases outside gene matches: 9. This CDR3 has 14 amino acids. CDR3 loop: CASSTRQGKDIQYF. The CDR3 DNA reads TGTGCCAGCAGCACCCGACAGGGTAAGGACATTCAGTACTTC.

The chain employs TRBV7-8 and TRBJ2-4, with D perhaps TRBD1 or TRBD2 (5 bases each). This CDR3 spans 16 amino acids. V lost 3 bases, J lost 0 bases, and 12 bases lay in between. CDR1 SGHVS and CDR2 FQNEAQ come from the germline V gene. The chain's CDR3 is CASSLGWGLAKNIQYF. As DNA, the CDR3 is TGTGCCAGCAGCTTGGGGTGGGGGTTAGCCAAAAACATTCAGTACTTC.

V usage is TRBV6-5 and J usage is TRBJ2-2; D not certain. Per germline, CDR1 MNHEY and CDR2 SVGAGI. The V end was cut by 6 bases, the J end by 2 bases, with 10 bases between. The CDR3 is 14 residues long. CDR3: CASSMYSNTGELFF. The CDR3 region has the DNA TGTGCCAGCAGCATGTACAGTAACACCGGGGAGCTGTTTTTT.

This sequence joins TRBV29-1 and TRBJ1-2; D possibly corresponds to TRBD1 (5 bases). The CDR3 loop spans 11 amino acids. V was pared by 7 bases and J by 10 bases, with 16 bases between. Germline V gene sequence: CDR1 SQVTM, CDR2 ANQGSEA. In nucleotides, the CDR3 is TGCAGCGCCGACCCGGGGGTCGTCTACACCTTC. This gives the protein CSADPGVVYTF.

This clone was seen only a few times. The chain combines TRBV19 with TRBJ1-3; D unclear. The CDR3 length is 15 residues. Trimming removed 7 bases at V and 0 bases at J, with 13 bases between. Germline-derived CDR1 and CDR2 are LNHDA and SQIVND (reference sequence). The CDR3 here is CASTSKPFSGNTIYF. The CDR3 DNA sequence: TGTGCCAGTACCTCGAAGCCATTCTCTGGAAACACCATATATTTT.

This clone was detected a few times. The CDR3 DNA reads TGTGCCAGCAGCTTGGGCCAATACTATGGCTACACCTTC. Translation: CASSLGQYYGYTF. The chain has TRBV5-5 and TRBJ1-2, with no clear D. V was clipped by 0 bases and J by 3 bases, with 6 bases between them. The length of the CDR3 is 13 residues. CDR1 and CDR2 from the germline V gene are SGHKS and YYEKEE (reference sequence).

The chain uses TRBV18 and TRBJ1-6; 7 bases match TRBD1. Germline lookup yields CDR1 KGHSH and CDR2 LQKENI. Trimming removed 2 bases from V and 8 bases from J; junction bases left unmatched: 9. The length of the CDR3 is 16 residues. CDR3 sequence: CASSPSTGQRDSPLHF. Here the CDR3 DNA reads TGTGCCAGCTCACCATCGACAGGGCAGAGAGATTCACCCCTCCACTTT.

This clone has just a few counts. The chain recombines TRBV2 with TRBJ2-3; 8 nucleotides match TRBD1. With 6 bases clipped from V and 5 bases from J, the junction kept 7 bases outside the gene matches. Germline CDR1 reads SNHLY; CDR2 reads FYNNEI. The CDR3 is 14 amino acids. For the CDR3, the DNA is TGTGCCAGCAGCGTACAGGGGACAGGAGATACGCAGTATTTT. This encodes CASSVQGTGDTQYF.

The CDR3 bases are TGTGCCAGCAGTGCCGGACAGGGGTTTGGGGTCAAAAACATTCAGTACTTC. It encodes CASSAGQGFGVKNIQYF. The gene calls are TRBV27 and TRBJ2-4; TRBD1 aligns across 9 bases. CDR1 and CDR2 from the germline V gene are MNHEY and SMNVEV (reference sequence). V was clipped by 5 bases and J by 3 bases; unmatched bases: 11. The CDR3 contains 17 residues.

The chain uses TRBV12-3 or TRBV12-4 and TRBJ1-2; D is unresolved. The CDR3 contains 13 residues. With 2 bases removed from V and 2 bases from J, the gap between germline ends came to 6 bases. The CDR3: CASSLISNYGYTF. DNA for the CDR3: TGTGCCAGCAGTTTAATAAGCAACTATGGCTACACCTTC.

The genes are TRBV30 and TRBJ1-1; D gene unclear. Germline CDR1 is GTSNPN and CDR2 is SVGIG (reference sequence). There are 13 residues in the CDR3. V gave up 4 bases and J gave up 0 bases, with 9 bases separating them. In DNA, the CDR3 is TGTGCCTGGATCGGAGAAGTGAACACTGAAGCTTTCTTT. Its translation is CAWIGEVNTEAFF.

Only a few counts were recorded for this clone. V usage is TRBV5-6 and J usage is TRBJ1-5; D remains ambiguous. Between the trimmed V and J ends, which lost 0 bases and 2 bases, there was a span of 3 bases. This CDR3 contains 13 residues. Germline-derived CDR1 and CDR2 are SGHDT and YYEEEE. CDR3: CASSLGRNQPQHF. The CDR3 DNA sequence: TGTGCCAGCAGCTTGGGGCGCAATCAGCCCCAGCATTTT.

Only a few counts were recorded for this clone. The rearrangement uses TRBV15 and TRBJ1-1; 7 bases align to TRBD1. The germline V gene has CDR1 LNHNV and CDR2 YYDKDF (reference sequence). The CDR3 is 15 residues long. With V trimmed by 1 base and J by 1 base, 3 bases remained unmatched. CDR3 coding DNA: TGTGCCACCAGCAGAGGGGACAGAGAGAACACTGAAGCTTTCTTT. Amino acids: CATSRGDRENTEAFF.

The V call is TRBV5-1, the J call TRBJ2-1; D is possibly TRBD2 (5 bases). This CDR3 is built from 14 residues. Germline CDR1 reads SGHRS; CDR2 reads YFSETQ. V was cut by 1 base and J by 8 bases, with 13 bases left in between. CDR3 DNA: TGCGCCAGCAGCTTGACGAGGGCTGCGGATGAGCAGTTCTTC. The encoded protein is CASSLTRAADEQFF.

V is TRBV6-6 and J is TRBJ1-2; TRBD1 aligns across 10 bases. CDR1 and CDR2 (germline): MNHNY, SVGAGI (reference sequence). J was trimmed by 8 bases and V by 5 bases; bases with no gene match: 11. CDR3 length: 15 residues. The CDR3 region is CASSRQGATVEGYTF. In DNA form, the CDR3 reads TGTGCCAGCAGTAGACAGGGGGCTACGGTCGAAGGCTACACCTTC.

This clone was detected a few times. J is TRBJ1-1 and V is TRBV18; D is uncertain. Between the trimmed V and J ends, which lost 6 bases and 1 base, there was a span of 9 bases. Germline V gene data show CDR1 as KGHSH and CDR2 as LQKENI. The CDR3 is 13 amino acids. CDR3 sequence: CASSATQNTEAFF. Here the CDR3 DNA reads TGTGCCAGCTCGGCGACCCAGAACACTGAAGCTTTCTTT. Full variable domain (outside the CDR3, taken from reference TRBV18 and TRBJ1-1): NAGVMQNPRHLVRRRGQEARLRCSPMKGHSHVYWYRQLPEEGLKFMVYLQKENIIDESGMPKERFSAEFPKEGPSILRIQQVVRGDSAAYFCASSATQNTEAFFGQGTRLTVV.